The present T cell receptor beta chain was sequenced within a study of molecular identifiers for immune sequencing clone quantification. Study results and limitations: Barcode collisions between identical TCR molecules could shrink estimates of highly expanded clone sizes. Over 99% of effector molecules, yet under 1% of naive-cell molecules, were held by clones above 20 RNA copies.

In the sort, naive CD8 T cells were defined as CD8+CD4-CCR7+CD45RA+. This clonotype was counted many times. Its antigen remains unidentified. MiXCR was run by TCRdb on the PCR reads, yielding one entry per CDR3 protein. The repertoire consists of 80,000 to 95,000 distinct CDR3 sequences, with around a fifth occurring once and the leading ten covering 0.7% to 0.95%. Sequencing was carried out using naive CD8+ T cells from blood, with Jurkat cell RNA spiked in. Indicated subset: FACS-sorted CD8+CD4-CCR7+CD45RA+ naive T cells. This clonotype was sampled from a human donor in good health. Some libraries in this study had Jurkat cell RNA spiked in.

The CDR3 nucleotides are TGTGCCAGCAGTTACCCCGGGTCCGGGGAGCAGTACTTC. It is translated as CASSYPGSGEQYF. The chain employs TRBV6-2 or TRBV6-3 and TRBJ2-7; no clear D gene. The ends were cut back, 2 bases at V and 7 bases at J, with 12 bases in the middle. Germline CDR1 MNHEY, CDR2 SVGEGT. The CDR3 is made up of 13 amino acids.